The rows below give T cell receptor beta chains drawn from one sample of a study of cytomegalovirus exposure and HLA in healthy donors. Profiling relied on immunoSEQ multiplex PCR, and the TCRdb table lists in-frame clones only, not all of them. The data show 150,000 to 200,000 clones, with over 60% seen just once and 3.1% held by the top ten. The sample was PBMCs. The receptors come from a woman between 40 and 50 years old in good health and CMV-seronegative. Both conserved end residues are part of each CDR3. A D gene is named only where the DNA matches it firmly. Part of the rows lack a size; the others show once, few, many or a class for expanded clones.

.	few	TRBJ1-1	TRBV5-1	CASSLAVNTEAFF	TGCGCCAGCAGCTTGGCCGTGAACACTGAAGCTTTCTTT
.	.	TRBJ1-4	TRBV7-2	CASTKRVNEKLFF	TGTGCCAGCACTAAACGGGTTAATGAAAAACTGTTTTTT
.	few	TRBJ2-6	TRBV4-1	CASSQAPGSSGANVLTF	TGCGCCAGCAGCCAGGCTCCAGGATCCTCTGGGGCCAACGTCCTGACTTTC
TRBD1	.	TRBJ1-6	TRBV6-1	CASSVTGTGSPLHF	TGTGCCAGCAGTGTGACAGGGACCGGTTCACCCCTCCACTTT
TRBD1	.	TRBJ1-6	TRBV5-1	CASSWGTGEDSPLHF	TGCGCCAGCAGCTGGGGGACAGGGGAAGATTCACCCCTCCACTTT
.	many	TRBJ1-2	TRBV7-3	CASSNQQGIPLSPF	TGTGCCAGCAGCAACCAACAGGGTATTCCCCTAAGCCCCTTC
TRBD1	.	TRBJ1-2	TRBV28	CASRSPGTGASYGYTF	TGTGCCAGCAGGAGTCCCGGGACAGGGGCATCCTATGGCTACACCTTC
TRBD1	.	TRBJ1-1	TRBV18	CASSLGTGVTEAFF	TGTGCCAGCTCACTAGGGACAGGGGTCACTGAAGCTTTCTTT
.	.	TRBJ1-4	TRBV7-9	CASSLMVGEKLFF	TGTGCCAGCAGCTTAATGGTCGGTGAAAAACTGTTTTTT
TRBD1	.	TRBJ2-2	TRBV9	CASSVGGTGVLTGELFF	TGTGCCAGCAGCGTAGGTGGGACAGGGGTTTTGACCGGGGAGCTGTTTTTT
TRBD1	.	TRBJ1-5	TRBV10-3	CAISESGQYSNQPQHF	TGTGCCATCAGTGAGTCGGGACAGTATAGCAATCAGCCCCAGCATTTT
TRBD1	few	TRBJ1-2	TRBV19	CASSTTGGTIYGYTF	TGTGCCAGTAGTACAACAGGGGGCACTATCTATGGCTACACCTTC
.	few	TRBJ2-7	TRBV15	CATSRESPYEQYF	TGTGCCACCAGCAGAGAAAGCCCCTACGAGCAGTACTTC
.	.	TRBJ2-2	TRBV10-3	CAISQGGSSSGTGELFF	TGTGCCATCAGCCAAGGAGGGTCTAGCTCGGGCACCGGGGAGCTGTTTTTT
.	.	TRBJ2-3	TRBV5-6	CASSLGGRTDTQYF	TGTGCCAGCAGCTTGGGGGGGCGCACAGATACGCAGTATTTT
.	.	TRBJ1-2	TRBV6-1	CASSEAPGRQGYTF	TGTGCCAGCAGTGAAGCGCCAGGGAGGCAGGGCTACACCTTC
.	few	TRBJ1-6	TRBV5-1	CASSWTENYNSPLHF	TGCGCCAGCAGCTGGACAGAAAACTATAATTCACCCCTCCACTTT
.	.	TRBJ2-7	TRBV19	CASSIGIRVHEQYF	TGTGCCAGTAGTATTGGGATCAGGGTCCACGAGCAGTACTTC
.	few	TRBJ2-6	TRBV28	CASSFVAGGSGANVLTF	TGTGCCAGCAGTTTTGTGGCAGGAGGCTCTGGGGCCAACGTCCTGACTTTC
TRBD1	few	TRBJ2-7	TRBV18	CASSPGDRGYEQYF	TGTGCCAGCTCACCAGGGGACAGGGGCTACGAGCAGTACTTC
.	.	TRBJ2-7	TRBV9	CASSVGQDYEQYF	TGTGCCAGCAGCGTAGGACAGGACTACGAGCAGTACTTC
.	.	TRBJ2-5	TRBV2	CASSVVSKTQYF	TGTGCCAGCAGTGTAGTCTCAAAGACCCAGTACTTC
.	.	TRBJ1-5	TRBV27	CAIRDYYSNQPQHF	TGTGCCATCCGGGACTACTATAGCAATCAGCCCCAGCATTTT
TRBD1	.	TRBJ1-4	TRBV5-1	CASSLEQGAFATNEKLFF	TGCGCCAGCAGCTTGGAACAGGGGGCTTTTGCAACTAATGAAAAACTGTTTTTT
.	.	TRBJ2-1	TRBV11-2	CASSPSGYSYNEQFF	TGTGCCAGCAGCCCAAGCGGGTATTCCTACAATGAGCAGTTCTTC
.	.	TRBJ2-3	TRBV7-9	CASSSTDTQYF	TGTGCCAGCAGCTCAACAGATACGCAGTATTTT
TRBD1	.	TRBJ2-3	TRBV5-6	CASSRGQGGTDTQYF	TGTGCCAGCAGCCGAGGACAGGGCGGCACAGATACGCAGTATTTT
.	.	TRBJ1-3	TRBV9	CASSEGRGSRDTIYF	TGTGCCAGCAGCGAAGGGAGGGGTAGCAGGGACACCATATATTTT
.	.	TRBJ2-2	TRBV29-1	CSVPRLRGNTGELFF	TGCAGCGTTCCCCGTTTAAGAGGGAACACCGGGGAGCTGTTTTTT
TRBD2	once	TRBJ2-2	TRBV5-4	CASSLFSSGGTGELFF	TGTGCCAGCAGCTTGTTCTCTAGCGGGGGGACCGGGGAGCTGTTTTTT
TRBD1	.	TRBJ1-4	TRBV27	CASSSGGQGNEKLFF	TGTGCCAGCAGTTCAGGGGGACAGGGTAATGAAAAACTGTTTTTT
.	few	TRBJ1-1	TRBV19	CASGLRGENTEAFF	TGTGCCAGCGGACTACGGGGGGAGAACACTGAAGCTTTCTTT